This TCR beta chain derives from a study of cytomegalovirus exposure and HLA in healthy donors. Study outcomes and limitations: In a later analysis, a missense DCLRE1C variant was linked to TCR beta V- and J-gene trimming. Later analysis showed TCR association rates varying by HLA locus, highest for DRB1 and lowest for HLA-C. When presence/absence was analysed, sequencing depth was taken to be roughly uniform across donors.

Both 60 Vbeta primers and 13 Jbeta primers went into the PCR. The repertoire was sequenced with immunoSEQ multiplex PCR; TCRdb's copy has only in-frame clones and lacks some. The repertoire holds around 130,000 clones, with 80% as singletons. V lost 7 bases and J 1 base, leaving 16 bases between the germline ends. This CDR3 contains 14 residues. Germline CDR1 SQVTM, CDR2 ANQGSEA. On this clone itself: The antigen is unknown.

Sample: PBMCs. The clonotype was recovered from a woman aged 40 to 50 in good health and CMV-seronegative. The chain employs TRBV29-1 and TRBJ2-5; D gene uncertain. CDR3 DNA: TGCAGCGCCCTCCCCTTGGTGAGCCAAGAGACCCAGTACTTC. Protein: CSALPLVSQETQYF. Full variable domain (rest looked up from reference TRBV29-1 and TRBJ2-5): SAVISQKPSRDICQRGTSLTIQCQVDSQVTMMFWYRQQPGQSLTLIATANQGSEATYESGFVIDKFPISRPNLTFSTLTVSNMSPEDSSIYLCSALPLVSQETQYFGPGTRLLVL.